This TCR beta chain was documented in a study of T cells in tuberculosis. This CDR3 spans 15 amino acids. Germline CDR1 KGHSH, CDR2 LQKENI. V was cut by 3 bases and J by 4 bases, with 16 bases left in between. As to time point: new active TB diagnosis, blood taken before or within 7 days of starting treatment. Generated by immunoSEQ multiplex PCR, the TCRdb table keeps only in-frame clones and is missing some. In the table there are about 33,000 clones, roughly 85% of which are singletons. The material was PBMCs, obtained at tuberculosis diagnosis. The receptor was derived from an adult with tuberculosis. V gene TRBV18 combines with J gene TRBJ2-7; D might be TRBD1 (6 bases). In DNA, the CDR3 is TGTGCCAGCTCACCTCGGGGCAGGCAGGGGTACGAGCAGTACTTC. Translated, it gives CASSPRGRQGYEQYF.